A single sample gave rise to the 26 T cell receptor beta chains below, sequenced in a study of T cell responses to AZD1222 COVID-19 vaccine. Assay used: immunoSEQ multiplex PCR; TCRdb lists only in-frame clones, some missing. This sample yields 200,000 to 250,000 clones, of which roughly 91% are seen a single time; less than 1.2% belongs to the top ten. Sequences were derived from peripheral blood, sampled on day 0 of MenACWY control vaccination. These receptors were collected from an adult in good health.

The chain recombines TRBV3-1 (or the pseudogene TRBV3-2) with TRBJ1-5; TRBD1 is a possible D gene (5 bases). CDR3 length: 14 residues. Trimming left V 4 bases short and J 4 bases short, with 11 bases between. The V gene's germline CDR1 is LGHDT and CDR2 YNNKEL (reference sequence). The CDR3 DNA reads TGTGCCAGCAGCCTGGGCAGGGTGAATCAGCCCCAGCATTTT. This codes for CASSLGRVNQPQHF.

The chain carries TRBV3-1 (or the pseudogene TRBV3-2) and TRBJ1-2, with 10 bases lining up with TRBD1. Trimming at V came to 5 bases and at J to 7 bases, leaving 4 bases not matched to a gene. There are 13 residues in the CDR3. Germline V gene data show CDR1 as LGHDT and CDR2 as YNNKEL (reference sequence). The CDR3 sequence is CASSTRDRGGYTF. The CDR3 DNA follows: TGTGCCAGCAGCACCCGGGACAGGGGTGGCTACACCTTC.

This rearrangement joins TRBV7-2 to TRBJ2-4; 10 bases match TRBD2. The CDR3 is 16 amino acids. The germline V gene encodes CDR1 SGHTA and CDR2 FQGNSA. The V segment lost 1 base and the J segment 6 bases; nucleotides outside the gene matches: 6. As DNA, the CDR3 is TGTGCCAGCAGCTTAGGGTCTAGCGGGGGTGGAAACATTCAGTACTTC. Translation gives CASSLGSSGGGNIQYF.

The chain recombines TRBV18 with TRBJ2-1; 13 bases are shared with TRBD2. CDR1 and CDR2 (germline): KGHSH, LQKENI. CDR3 length: 17 amino acids. V was pared by 3 bases and J by 0 bases, with 2 bases of the junction left unmatched. CDR3 region: CASSPGLAGFSYNEQFF. The CDR3 DNA reads TGTGCCAGCTCACCGGGACTAGCGGGGTTCTCCTACAATGAGCAGTTCTTC.

This chain links TRBV5-5 with TRBJ2-2; D possibly corresponds to TRBD2 (6 bases). The germline CDR1 and CDR2 sequences are SGHKS and YYEKEE (reference sequence). The length of the CDR3 is 16 residues. Trimming took 2 bases from V and 1 from J, leaving 12 bases between them. CDR3 in DNA: TGTGCCAGCAGCTTAAGGAGGGACCTGAACACCGGGGAGCTGTTTTTT. Its protein is CASSLRRDLNTGELFF.

V and J are TRBV5-5 and TRBJ1-6; D is perhaps TRBD1 (5 bases). Germline CDR1 is SGHKS and CDR2 is YYEKEE (reference sequence). The CDR3 runs 15 residues. The V gene lost 0 bases and the J gene lost 9 bases, with 13 bases spanning the gap. The DNA of the CDR3 is TGTGCCAGCAGCTTGGCGGGGGGACCGAGTTCACCCCTCCACTTT. It translates to CASSLAGGPSSPLHF. The full variable domain, in which reference TRBV5-5 and TRBJ1-6 provide the parts outside the CDR3, is DAGVTQSPTHLIKTRGQQVTLRCSPISGHKSVSWYQQVLGQGPQFIFQYYEKEERGRGNFPDRFSARQFPNYSSELNVNALLLGDSALYLCASSLAGGPSSPLHFGNGTRLTVT.

As regards this clone: Other DNA sequences from this sample encode an identical CDR3 as well. The gene calls are TRBV7-9 and TRBJ1-3; maybe TRBD1 (5 bases). V lost 6 bases to trimming and J lost 0 bases, with 9 bases between them. The CDR3 consists of 14 residues. Germline V lookup: CDR1 SEHNR, CDR2 FQNEAQ (reference sequence). The CDR3 reads CASSLTVSGNTIYF. CDR3 in DNA: TGTGCCAGCAGTTTGACAGTCTCTGGAAACACCATATATTTT.

This sequence joins TRBV27 and TRBJ2-1; 10 bases are shared with TRBD2. The germline gives CDR1 MNHEY, CDR2 SMNVEV (reference sequence). The V and J ends lost 3 bases and 7 bases, in that order; junction bases with no gene match: 9. The CDR3 spans 16 residues. The CDR3 bases are TGTGCCAGCAGTTTTGTGAGCGGGGGGGCCGGGAATGAGCAGTTCTTC. This translates into CASSFVSGGAGNEQFF.

This chain connects TRBV19 to TRBJ1-5, with TRBD1 matching over 8 bases. Germline CDR1 is LNHDA and CDR2 is SQIVND (reference sequence). V gave up 7 bases and J gave up 4 bases; unmatched junction bases: 9. This CDR3 is built from 15 residues. CDR3 DNA sequence: TGTGCCAGTACCATGGACAGGGCCCCGAATCAGCCCCAGCATTTT. Translated, it gives CASTMDRAPNQPQHF. Full variable domain (outside the CDR3, taken from reference TRBV19 and TRBJ1-5): DGGITQSPKYLFRKEGQNVTLSCEQNLNHDAMYWYRQDPGQGLRLIYYSQIVNDFQKGDIAEGYSVSREKKESFPLTVTSAQKNPTAFYLCASTMDRAPNQPQHFGDGTRLSIL.

This clone was observed a single time. The chain joins TRBV5-1 to TRBJ1-2; D call uncertain. The germline CDR1 and CDR2 sequences are SGHRS and YFSETQ. The CDR3 has 15 residues. The V end was cut by 0 bases, the J end by 0 bases, with 9 bases between. The CDR3 loop reads CASSLAGLANYGYTF. CDR3 DNA: TGCGCCAGCAGCTTGGCTGGGCTTGCTAACTATGGCTACACCTTC.

The chain uses TRBV5-1 and TRBJ2-1; tentative D call: TRBD2 (6 bases). The CDR3 has 15 amino acids. The ends were cut back, 4 bases at V and 8 bases at J, with 19 bases in the middle. From germline, CDR1 is SGHRS and CDR2 YFSETQ. The CDR3 DNA reads TGCGCCAGCAGCGAGGGACTCCTCGGGGGTCATGAGCAGTTCTTC. Translated: CASSEGLLGGHEQFF.

This sequence joins TRBV19 and TRBJ2-7; 8 bases line up with TRBD2. CDR1 is LNHDA and CDR2 is SQIVND in the germline V gene (reference sequence). This CDR3 has 16 residues. V lost 5 bases and J lost 1; bases outside the gene matches: 10. The CDR3 DNA is TGTGCCAGTAGTCCGGGAGCGGGGGCCCAATCCTACGAGCAGTACTTC. Translated, it gives CASSPGAGAQSYEQYF.

The rearrangement joins TRBV11-2 to TRBJ1-1; D is uncertain. Germline CDR1 and CDR2: SGHAT and FQNNGV. V dropped 2 bases and J dropped 1 base, with 8 bases sitting between them. This CDR3 is built from 14 residues. In DNA, the CDR3 is TGTGCCAGCAGCTTACGATCGTCGAACACTGAAGCTTTCTTT. This translates into CASSLRSSNTEAFF.

This chain connects TRBV5-4 to TRBJ2-5; 12 positions match TRBD2. CDR3 length: 16 amino acids. V shed 4 bases and J 2 bases; nucleotides not matched to a gene: 6. Looked up from germline, CDR1 is SGHNT and CDR2 is YYREEE (reference sequence). CDR3 bases: TGTGCCAGCAGCCTGACTAGCGGGGGACCTCAAGAGACCCAGTACTTC. Translation gives CASSLTSGGPQETQYF.

The V call is TRBV2, the J call TRBJ1-6, with D possibly being TRBD1 (6 bases). Germline CDR1 SNHLY, CDR2 FYNNEI. This CDR3 contains 15 residues. Trimming shortened V by 4 bases and J by 10 bases, and 17 bases separated the two germline ends. In DNA, the CDR3 is TGTGCCAGCAGTGGGGAGGGGGGCGGTCGGTCACCCCTCCACTTT. This gives the protein CASSGEGGGRSPLHF. Filled out from reference TRBV2 and TRBJ1-6, the complete variable domain reads EPEVTQTPSHQVTQMGQEVILRCVPISNHLYFYWYRQILGQKVEFLVSFYNNEISEKSEIFDDQFSVERPDGSNFTLKIRSTKLEDSAMYFCASSGEGGGRSPLHFGNGTRLTVT.

The gene calls are TRBV7-2 and TRBJ1-2; the D is unclear. This CDR3 has 15 amino acids. Trimming left V 6 bases short and J 2 bases short, with 16 bases between. The V gene's germline CDR1 is SGHTA and CDR2 FQGNSA. CDR3 sequence (DNA): TGTGCCAGCAGTTCCTTTCAGAGGGCAAACTATGGCTACACCTTC. Amino acid sequence: CASSSFQRANYGYTF.

The rearrangement joins TRBV7-2 to TRBJ2-3, with D perhaps TRBD2 (5 bases). CDR1 is SGHTA and CDR2 is FQGNSA in the germline V gene. The length of the CDR3 is 15 residues. Trimming left V 2 bases short and J 1 base short, with 10 bases between. In nucleotides, the CDR3 is TGTGCCAGCAGCTTAACGAGGGTTCGCACAGATACGCAGTATTTT. It is translated as CASSLTRVRTDTQYF.

The chain couples TRBV9 to TRBJ1-1; the match to TRBD1 covers 7 bases. V lost 3 bases to trimming and J lost 6 bases; unmatched junction nucleotides: 2. The V gene's germline CDR1 is SGDLS and CDR2 YYNGEE. The CDR3 is 12 residues long. The CDR3 reads CASSATGAEAFF. DNA of the CDR3: TGTGCCAGCAGCGCTACAGGGGCTGAAGCTTTCTTT.

The CDR3 sequence is CASSSRGGYTF. In DNA, the CDR3 is TGTGCCAGTAGCTCCAGGGGCGGCTACACCTTC. V is TRBV19 and J is TRBJ1-2, with a possible D match to TRBD1 (6 bases). Trimming shortened V by 6 bases and J by 8 bases, and 10 bases separated the two germline ends. There are 11 residues in the CDR3. Germline V gene sequence: CDR1 LNHDA, CDR2 SQIVND (reference sequence). The full variable domain, its missing parts supplied by reference TRBV19 and TRBJ1-2, is DGGITQSPKYLFRKEGQNVTLSCEQNLNHDAMYWYRQDPGQGLRLIYYSQIVNDFQKGDIAEGYSVSREKKESFPLTVTSAQKNPTAFYLCASSSRGGYTFGSGTRLTVV.

This chain connects TRBV12-3 or TRBV12-4 to TRBJ1-3; TRBD1 might be the D (5 bases). Trimming removed 1 base at V and 10 bases at J, with 5 bases between. The CDR3 has 11 amino acids. The chain's CDR3 is CASSLGTTIYF. In nucleotides, the CDR3 is TGTGCCAGCAGTTTAGGGACAACCATATATTTT.

This chain links TRBV18 with TRBJ2-1; 9 bases align to TRBD1. The germline V gene encodes CDR1 KGHSH and CDR2 LQKENI. The CDR3 consists of 14 residues. J gave up 7 bases and V 4 bases, and 5 bases lay outside the gene matches. CDR3 in DNA: TGTGCCAGCTCACAGAAAGGACAGGGGAATGAGCAGTTCTTC. As protein: CASSQKGQGNEQFF. The variable domain in full, completed from reference TRBV18 and TRBJ2-1, reads NAGVMQNPRHLVRRRGQEARLRCSPMKGHSHVYWYRQLPEEGLKFMVYLQKENIIDESGMPKERFSAEFPKEGPSILRIQQVVRGDSAAYFCASSQKGQGNEQFFGPGTRLTVL.

The chain links TRBV5-3 to TRBJ2-7; 8 bases align to TRBD1. TRBV5-3 is an ORF, and what it does is uncertain. The V segment lost 3 bases and the J segment 5 bases; nucleotides outside the gene matches: 16. The CDR3 runs 17 residues. The CDR3 spells CARSSERQGKWSNEQYF. The CDR3, as DNA: TGTGCCAGAAGCTCGGAGAGACAGGGGAAATGGAGCAACGAGCAGTACTTC.

The chain has TRBV7-2 and TRBJ2-3, with TRBD2 identical over 9 bases. The length of the CDR3 is 14 residues. With 1 base clipped from V and 11 bases from J, the junction kept 7 bases outside the gene matches. The germline CDR1 and CDR2 sequences are SGHTA and FQGNSA. The CDR3 DNA reads TGTGCCAGCAGCTTAGGGCCTAGCGGGGCTGTGCAGTATTTT. Residues: CASSLGPSGAVQYF.

To note about this clone: The sample carries other DNA sequences with the same CDR3. This rearrangement joins TRBV3-1 (or the pseudogene TRBV3-2) to TRBJ2-1; D is uncertain. Germline CDR1 and CDR2: LGHDT and YNNKEL (reference sequence). Trimming stripped 4 bases from V and 0 bases from J, with 4 bases between. This CDR3 contains 13 residues. The CDR3 loop reads CASSPGSYNEQFF. CDR3 nucleotides: TGTGCCAGCAGCCCCGGCTCCTACAATGAGCAGTTCTTC.

The chain carries TRBV30 and TRBJ2-2; 7 bases line up with TRBD1. The CDR3 totals 16 residues. Germline V gene data show CDR1 as GTSNPN and CDR2 as SVGIG (reference sequence). J was trimmed by 6 bases and V by 1 base; bases with no gene match: 11. In DNA form, the CDR3 reads TGTGCCTGGAGTGGACGGCGAGGCCAGGGGGCCGGGGAGCTGTTTTTT. Translated: CAWSGRRGQGAGELFF.

The chain joins TRBV30 to TRBJ1-2; D ambiguous. The CDR3 consists of 16 residues. Trimming cost V 0 bases and J 5 bases, with 19 bases left between them. Germline V gene data show CDR1 as GTSNPN and CDR2 as SVGIG (reference sequence). In DNA, the CDR3 is TGTGCCTGGAGTGTACACCCCTCCCAGTTGAGATATGGCTACACCTTC. As protein: CAWSVHPSQLRYGYTF.